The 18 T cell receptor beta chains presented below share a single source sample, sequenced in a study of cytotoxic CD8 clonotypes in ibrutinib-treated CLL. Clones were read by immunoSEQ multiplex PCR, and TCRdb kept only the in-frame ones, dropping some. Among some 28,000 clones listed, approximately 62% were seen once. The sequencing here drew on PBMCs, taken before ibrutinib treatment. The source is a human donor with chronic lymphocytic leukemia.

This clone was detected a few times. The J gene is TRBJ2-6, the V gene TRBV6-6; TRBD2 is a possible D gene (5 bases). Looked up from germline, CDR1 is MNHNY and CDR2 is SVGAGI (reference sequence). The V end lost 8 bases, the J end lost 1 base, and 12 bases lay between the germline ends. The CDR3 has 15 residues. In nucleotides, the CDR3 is TGTGCCAGCTGGGAACCGGGGTCTGGGGCCAACGTCCTGACTTTC. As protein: CASWEPGSGANVLTF.

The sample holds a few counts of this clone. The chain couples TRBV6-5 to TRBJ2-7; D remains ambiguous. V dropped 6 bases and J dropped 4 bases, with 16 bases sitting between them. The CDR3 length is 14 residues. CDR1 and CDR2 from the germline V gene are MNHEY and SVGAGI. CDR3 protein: CASSKTRIPYEQYF. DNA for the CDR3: TGTGCCAGCAGCAAAACCCGGATACCGTACGAGCAGTACTTC.

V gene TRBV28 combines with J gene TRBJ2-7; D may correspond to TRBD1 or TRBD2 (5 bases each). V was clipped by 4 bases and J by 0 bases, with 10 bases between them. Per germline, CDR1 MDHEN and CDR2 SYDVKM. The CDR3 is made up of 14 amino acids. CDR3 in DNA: TGTGCCAGCAGTTCCGGGACCACCTCCTACGAGCAGTACTTC. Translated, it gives CASSSGTTSYEQYF.

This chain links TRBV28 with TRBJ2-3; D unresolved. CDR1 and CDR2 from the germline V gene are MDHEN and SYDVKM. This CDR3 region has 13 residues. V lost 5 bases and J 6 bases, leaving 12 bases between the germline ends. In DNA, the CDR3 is TGTGCCAGCAGTGTCCCCGGCGTGGATACGCAGTATTTT. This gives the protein CASSVPGVDTQYF.

The CDR3 DNA reads as TGTGCCAGCAGCCCCGGGCCCGAGCTGGATACGCAGTATTTT. Its translation is CASSPGPELDTQYF. The chain joins TRBV7-9 to TRBJ2-3; D uncertain. Trimming shortened V by 5 bases and J by 6 bases, and 15 bases separated the two germline ends. The V gene's germline CDR1 is SEHNR and CDR2 FQNEAQ (reference sequence). The CDR3 has 14 residues. Complete variable domain (other parts from reference TRBV7-9 and TRBJ2-3): DTGVSQNPRHKITKRGQNVTFRCDPISEHNRLYWYRQTLGQGPEFLTYFQNEAQLEKSRLLSDRFSAERPKGSFSTLEIQRTEQGDSAMYLCASSPGPELDTQYFGPGTRLTVL.

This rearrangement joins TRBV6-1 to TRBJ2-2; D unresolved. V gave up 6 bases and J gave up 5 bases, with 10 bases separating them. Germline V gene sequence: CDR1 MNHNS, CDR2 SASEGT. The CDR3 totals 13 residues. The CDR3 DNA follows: TGTGCCAGCAGGGCAGCAGGTACCGGGGAGCTGTTTTTT. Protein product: CASRAAGTGELFF.

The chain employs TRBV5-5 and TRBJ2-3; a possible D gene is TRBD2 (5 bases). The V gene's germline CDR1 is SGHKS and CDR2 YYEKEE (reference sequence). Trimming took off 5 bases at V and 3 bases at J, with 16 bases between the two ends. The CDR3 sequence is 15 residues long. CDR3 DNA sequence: TGTGCCAGCAGAACACGGGGTAGGGAGACAGATACGCAGTATTTT. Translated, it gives CASRTRGRETDTQYF.

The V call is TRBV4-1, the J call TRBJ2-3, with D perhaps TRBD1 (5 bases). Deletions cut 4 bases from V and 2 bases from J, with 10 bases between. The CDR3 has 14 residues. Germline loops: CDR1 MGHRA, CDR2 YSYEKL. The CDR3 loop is CASSLQGYTDTQYF. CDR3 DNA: TGCGCCAGCAGCCTTCAGGGATACACAGATACGCAGTATTTT.

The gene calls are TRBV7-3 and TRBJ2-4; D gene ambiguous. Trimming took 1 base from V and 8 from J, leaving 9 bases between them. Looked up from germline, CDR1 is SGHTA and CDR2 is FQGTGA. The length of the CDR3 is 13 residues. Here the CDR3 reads CASSLMDRDIQYF. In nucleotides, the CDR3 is TGTGCCAGCAGCTTAATGGACCGGGACATTCAGTACTTC.

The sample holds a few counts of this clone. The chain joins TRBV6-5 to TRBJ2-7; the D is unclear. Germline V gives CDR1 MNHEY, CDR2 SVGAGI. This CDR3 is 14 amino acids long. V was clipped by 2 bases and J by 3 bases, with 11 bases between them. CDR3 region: CASSYGLEFYEQYF. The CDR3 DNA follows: TGTGCCAGCAGTTACGGGCTAGAATTCTACGAGCAGTACTTC.

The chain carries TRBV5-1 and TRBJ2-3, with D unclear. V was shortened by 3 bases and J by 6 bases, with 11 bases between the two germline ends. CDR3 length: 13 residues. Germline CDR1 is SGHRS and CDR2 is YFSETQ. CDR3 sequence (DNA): TGCGCCAGCAGCTCGCGCCCCATGGATACGCAGTATTTT. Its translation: CASSSRPMDTQYF. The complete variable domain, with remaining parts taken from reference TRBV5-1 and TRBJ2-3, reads KAGVTQTPRYLIKTRGQQVTLSCSPISGHRSVSWYQQTPGQGLQFLFEYFSETQRNKGNFPGRFSGRQFSNSRSEMNVSTLELGDSALYLCASSSRPMDTQYFGPGTRLTVL.

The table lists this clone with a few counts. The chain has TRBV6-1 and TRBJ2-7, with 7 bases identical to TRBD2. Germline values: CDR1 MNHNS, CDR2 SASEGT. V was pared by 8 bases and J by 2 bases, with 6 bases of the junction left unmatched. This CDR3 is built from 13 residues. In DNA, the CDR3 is TGTGCCAGCTTGCGGGGGACTCCCTACGAGCAGTACTTC. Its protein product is CASLRGTPYEQYF.

The CDR3 region is CASSVGVVTDTQYF. In DNA, the CDR3 is TGTGCCAGCAGCGTTGGAGTCGTCACAGATACGCAGTATTTT. V and J are TRBV9 and TRBJ2-3; D ambiguous. Germline V gene sequence: CDR1 SGDLS, CDR2 YYNGEE. V was cut by 2 bases and J by 2 bases, with 9 bases left in between. The CDR3 covers 14 residues.

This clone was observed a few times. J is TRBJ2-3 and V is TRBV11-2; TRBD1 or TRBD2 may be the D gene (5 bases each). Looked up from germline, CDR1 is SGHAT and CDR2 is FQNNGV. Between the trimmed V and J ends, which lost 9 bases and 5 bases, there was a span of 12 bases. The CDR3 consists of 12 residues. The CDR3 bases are TGTGCCAGTACCGGTGGGGGAGATACGCAGTATTTT. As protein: CASTGGGDTQYF.

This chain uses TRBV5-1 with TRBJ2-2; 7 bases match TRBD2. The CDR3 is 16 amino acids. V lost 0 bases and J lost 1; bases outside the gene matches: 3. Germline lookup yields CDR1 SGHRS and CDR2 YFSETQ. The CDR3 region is CASSLGPSGNTGELFF. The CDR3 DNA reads TGCGCCAGCAGCTTGGGCCCTAGCGGGAACACCGGGGAGCTGTTTTTT.

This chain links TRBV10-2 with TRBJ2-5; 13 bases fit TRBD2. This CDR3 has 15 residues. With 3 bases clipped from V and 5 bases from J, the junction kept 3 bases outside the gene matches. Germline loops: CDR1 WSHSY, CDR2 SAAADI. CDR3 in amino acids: CASSELAGGHETQYF. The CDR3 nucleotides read TGCGCCAGCAGTGAACTAGCGGGGGGGCACGAGACCCAGTACTTC.

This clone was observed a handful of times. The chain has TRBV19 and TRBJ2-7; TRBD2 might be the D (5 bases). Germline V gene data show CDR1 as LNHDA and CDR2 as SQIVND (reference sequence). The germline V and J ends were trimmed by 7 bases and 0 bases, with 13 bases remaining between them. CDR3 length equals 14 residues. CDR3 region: CASKVSGSSYEQYF. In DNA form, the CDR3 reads TGTGCCAGTAAAGTCAGCGGAAGCTCCTACGAGCAGTACTTC. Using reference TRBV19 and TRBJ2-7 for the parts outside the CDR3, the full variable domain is DGGITQSPKYLFRKEGQNVTLSCEQNLNHDAMYWYRQDPGQGLRLIYYSQIVNDFQKGDIAEGYSVSREKKESFPLTVTSAQKNPTAFYLCASKVSGSSYEQYFGPGTRLTVT.

As DNA, the CDR3 is TGTGCCAGCAGTGGGGACAGGGCCAAGACCCAGTACTTC. Its protein is CASSGDRAKTQYF. This rearrangement joins TRBV2 to TRBJ2-5; 9 positions match TRBD1. From germline, CDR1 is SNHLY and CDR2 FYNNEI. J gave up 6 bases and V 4 bases, and 3 bases lay outside the gene matches. The CDR3 totals 13 residues.